This T cell receptor (beta chain) was retrieved from a study of shared clonotypes between healthy human individuals. The table came from immunoSEQ multiplex PCR; TCRdb's copy has only in-frame clones and leaves some out. Of fewer than 850,000 clones in the sample, roughly 87% were seen once. Notes on this clone: What it binds is not known.

With 2 bases removed from V and 3 bases from J, the gap between germline ends came to 15 bases. CDR3 length: 15 amino acids. The germline gives CDR1 SQVTM, CDR2 ANQGSEA. Regarding the study as a whole: Collection of samples was limited to blood; tissue repertoires likely differ. The generation probabilities recorded for non-shared clonotypes fell below those of clonotypes shared by all four donors.

Material for sequencing was memory CD8+ T cells from PBMCs. The subset denotes: CD45RO+ cells pooled with CCR7-negative TemRA cells. The receptor's source is a man aged 18-30 years in good health. Some clones in this sample may be carry-over from other donors' samples. This rearrangement joins TRBV29-1 to TRBJ2-3, with D possibly TRBD1 on 6 matching bases. CDR3 residues: CSVEFRGDFTDTQYF. In nucleotides, the CDR3 is TGCAGCGTTGAATTCAGGGGTGATTTTACAGATACGCAGTATTTT.